A single sample gave rise to the 22 T cell receptor beta chains below, sequenced in a study of somatic mutations in cytotoxic T cells in rheumatoid arthritis. Assay: immunoSEQ multiplex PCR; the TCRdb copy retains only in-frame clones and omits some. The table records thousands of clones, just under 75% of them present only once. The specimen sequenced was CD8+ T cells sorted from blood. These receptors were collected from an adult with rheumatoid arthritis.

This chain links TRBV10-3 with TRBJ2-4; D gene uncertain. Deletions cut 0 bases from V and 9 bases from J, with 3 bases between. This CDR3 spans 11 amino acids. Germline V gene sequence: CDR1 ENHRY, CDR2 SYGVKD. This chain's CDR3 is CAISESFIQYF. The CDR3 coding sequence is TGTGCCATCAGTGAGTCGTTCATTCAGTACTTC.

The genes are TRBV7-2 and TRBJ2-1; D gene uncertain. The CDR3 totals 12 residues. Germline values: CDR1 SGHTA, CDR2 FQGNSA. V lost 1 base and J lost 9, with 7 bases in between. CDR3 residues: CASSLVLPEQFF. CDR3 DNA sequence: TGTGCCAGCAGCTTAGTCTTGCCTGAGCAGTTCTTC.

This chain uses TRBV4-1 with TRBJ1-6; no reliable D call. From germline, CDR1 is MGHRA and CDR2 YSYEKL. This CDR3 is 14 amino acids long. Trimming removed 1 base from V and 10 bases from J, with 11 bases in between. Here the CDR3 reads CASSQVGYRSPLHF. The CDR3 DNA follows: TGCGCCAGCAGCCAAGTGGGGTATCGATCACCCCTCCACTTT.

The chain employs TRBV5-1 and TRBJ2-1; D remains unclear. Between the trimmed V and J ends, which lost 4 bases and 5 bases, there was a span of 7 bases. Germline CDR1 is SGHRS and CDR2 is YFSETQ. CDR3 length equals 12 residues. The CDR3 reads CASSAENNEQFF. CDR3 nucleotides: TGCGCCAGCAGCGCTGAGAACAATGAGCAGTTCTTC.

The genes are TRBV29-1 and TRBJ2-1; 15 bases agree with TRBD2. CDR3 size: 18 residues. Losses at the gene ends were 8 bases for V and 4 bases for J; bases not matched to a gene: 15. Per the germline V gene, CDR1 is SQVTM and CDR2 is ANQGSEA. This CDR3 reads CSSTPGLAGGGGYNEQFF. The DNA of the CDR3 is TGCAGCTCCACTCCGGGACTAGCGGGAGGAGGGGGATACAATGAGCAGTTCTTC.

V gene TRBV9 combines with J gene TRBJ2-7; no definite D call. CDR3 length: 12 amino acids. Germline loops: CDR1 SGDLS, CDR2 YYNGEE. V shed 3 bases and J shed 2 bases, with 6 bases lying between them. The CDR3 sequence is CASSAETYEQYF. The CDR3 DNA reads TGTGCCAGCAGCGCGGAGACCTACGAGCAGTACTTC.

The chain recombines TRBV19 with TRBJ2-2; D is uncertain. V lost 7 bases to trimming and J lost 1 base, with 4 bases between them. Germline lookup yields CDR1 LNHDA and CDR2 SQIVND (reference sequence). This CDR3 spans 12 amino acids. The CDR3 spells CASMENTGELFF. The CDR3 nucleotides read TGTGCCAGTATGGAGAACACCGGGGAGCTGTTTTTT.

V gene TRBV7-9 combines with J gene TRBJ2-2; the D gene is possibly TRBD2 (7 bases). Trimming removed 4 bases at V and 8 bases at J, with 11 bases between. The CDR3 runs to 13 residues. Germline V CDR1 and CDR2: SEHNR, FQNEAQ (reference sequence). The CDR3 DNA reads TGTGCCAGCAGCTCGGGGGGCTCGGGGGAGCTGTTTTTT. Residues: CASSSGGSGELFF. Filled out from reference TRBV7-9 and TRBJ2-2, the complete variable domain reads DTGVSQNPRHKITKRGQNVTFRCDPISEHNRLYWYRQTLGQGPEFLTYFQNEAQLEKSRLLSDRFSAERPKGSFSTLEIQRTEQGDSAMYLCASSSGGSGELFFGEGSRLTVL.

This sequence joins TRBV6-5 and TRBJ1-2; D might be TRBD1 (5 bases). V dropped 5 bases and J dropped 7 bases, with 17 bases sitting between them. This CDR3 is built from 14 residues. Germline V gene sequence: CDR1 MNHEY, CDR2 SVGAGI. CDR3 loop: CASSTGLGGGGYTF. CDR3 coding DNA: TGTGCCAGCAGTACGGGTTTGGGGGGAGGTGGCTACACCTTC.

The J gene is TRBJ2-5, the V gene TRBV7-9, with 12 bases aligning to TRBD2. The CDR3 loop spans 16 amino acids. Trimming removed 5 bases from V and 1 base from J; junction bases left unmatched: 5. Germline V gene lookup returns CDR1 SEHNR and CDR2 FQNEAQ (reference sequence). CDR3 coding DNA: TGTGCCAGCAGCCTCGGGACTAGCGGGCTCCAAGAGACCCAGTACTTC. This gives the protein CASSLGTSGLQETQYF.

In its sample, this clone was seen a few times. The chain employs TRBV6-4 and TRBJ2-1, with D perhaps matching TRBD1 or TRBD2 (5 bases each). Per germline, CDR1 MRHNA and CDR2 SNTAGT. Deletions cut 4 bases from V and 0 bases from J, with 10 bases between. This CDR3 contains 15 residues. The CDR3 DNA reads TGTGCCAGCAGTGCCGAGGGGAGCTCCTACAATGAGCAGTTCTTC. Translated: CASSAEGSSYNEQFF.

J is TRBJ2-7 and V is TRBV10-3; TRBD1 agrees at 10 bases. V trimming: 4 bases; J trimming: 1 base; junction bases outside the gene matches: 7. Per germline, CDR1 ENHRY and CDR2 SYGVKD. CDR3 length: 16 residues. For the CDR3, the DNA is TGTGCCATCAGTGGCGGGACAGGGGTTCGGTCCTACGAGCAGTACTTC. This sequence encodes CAISGGTGVRSYEQYF.

The chain employs TRBV25-1 and TRBJ2-7; 8 bases are a match to TRBD1. The V gene's germline CDR1 is MGHDK and CDR2 SYGVNS. Unmatched junction bases numbered 8, after V lost 9 bases and J lost 4 bases. The CDR3 loop spans 13 amino acids. In nucleotides, the CDR3 is TGTGCCAGGAGGTTTGACAGGGGATACGAGCAGTACTTC. As protein: CARRFDRGYEQYF.

The chain is built from TRBV27 and TRBJ2-7; 8 bases agree with TRBD2. This CDR3 comprises 15 residues. The V gene's germline CDR1 is MNHEY and CDR2 SMNVEV (reference sequence). Trimming cost V 5 bases and J 2 bases; bases outside gene matches: 8. The CDR3 is CASSLPSGPPYEQYF. The CDR3, as DNA: TGTGCCAGCAGTCTACCTAGCGGGCCCCCCTACGAGCAGTACTTC.

The rearrangement links TRBV28 to TRBJ2-1, with 9 positions matching TRBD1. Unmatched junction bases numbered 9, after V lost 5 bases and J lost 7 bases. The CDR3 is 15 residues long. Germline V gene lookup returns CDR1 MDHEN and CDR2 SYDVKM. In DNA, the CDR3 is TGTGCCAGCAGTCCTCGGGACAGGGAGTCGAATGAGCAGTTCTTC. Its translation: CASSPRDRESNEQFF. The variable domain in full, with the rest retrieved from reference TRBV28 and TRBJ2-1, is DVKVTQSSRYLVKRTGEKVFLECVQDMDHENMFWYRQDPGLGLRLIYFSYDVKMKEKGDIPEGYSVSREKKERFSLILESASTNQTSMYLCASSPRDRESNEQFFGPGTRLTVL.

This clone was detected only a few times. This rearrangement joins TRBV4-1 to TRBJ2-3; D unclear. This CDR3 region has 13 residues. V shed 1 base and J shed 5 bases, with 7 bases lying between them. CDR1 is MGHRA, CDR2 YSYEKL, per germline. The CDR3 DNA is TGCGCCAGCAGCCAAGTCTTCGTAGATACGCAGTATTTT. Its translation is CASSQVFVDTQYF.

Turning to this clone: Other nucleotide sequences from this sample produce the same CDR3. This sequence joins TRBV4-2 and TRBJ2-2; D is possibly TRBD2 (5 bases). V was pared by 3 bases and J by 5 bases, with 10 bases between. The CDR3 length is 14 residues. Germline values: CDR1 LGHNA, CDR2 YNFKEQ. CDR3: CASSQETGTGELFF. CDR3 DNA sequence: TGTGCCAGCAGCCAGGAGACGGGAACCGGGGAGCTGTTTTTT.

This clone appeared a few times. The CDR3 sequence: CASSFDLNTEAFF. DNA of the CDR3: TGTGCCAGCAGTTTTGACCTGAACACTGAAGCTTTCTTT. This sequence joins TRBV28 and TRBJ1-1; no firm D call. Germline V CDR1 and CDR2: MDHEN, SYDVKM. Trimming took off 3 bases at V and 0 bases at J, with 5 bases between the two ends. The CDR3 spans 13 residues.

This chain joins TRBV6-4 and TRBJ1-1; 9 bases are shared with TRBD1. The V segment lost 5 bases and the J segment 3 bases; nucleotides outside the gene matches: 7. The CDR3 contains 15 residues. Germline-derived CDR1 and CDR2 are MRHNA and SNTAGT. In DNA form, the CDR3 reads TGTGCCAGCAGTCGACAGGGGGGACGGGACACTGAAGCTTTCTTT. Translation: CASSRQGGRDTEAFF.

This clone was seen a single time. CDR3 nucleotide sequence: TGTGCCAGCAGTGGATACGGGAACTCCTACGAGCAGTACTTC. As protein: CASSGYGNSYEQYF. The V call is TRBV25-1, the J call TRBJ2-5, with D perhaps matching TRBD2 (5 bases). The end of the DNA is better explained by TRBJ2-7, so the J call may be wrong. The CDR3 length is 14 residues. From germline, CDR1 is MGHDK and CDR2 SYGVNS.

The count of this clone is one. This rearrangement joins TRBV29-1 to TRBJ2-7; D perhaps matches TRBD1 (5 bases). The CDR3 is 14 residues long. Trimming shortened V by 4 bases and J by 4 bases, and 17 bases separated the two germline ends. Per germline, CDR1 SQVTM and CDR2 ANQGSEA. As DNA, the CDR3 is TGCAGCGTTGTTTCCCTACAGGTCGGGTACGAGCAGTACTTC. It specifies CSVVSLQVGYEQYF.

The chain carries TRBV5-1 and TRBJ1-4; TRBD1 aligns across 9 bases. Losses at the gene ends were 4 bases for V and 8 bases for J; bases not matched to a gene: 6. Per germline, CDR1 SGHRS and CDR2 YFSETQ. CDR3 length: 14 amino acids. This CDR3 is CASSRTGAEEKLFF. DNA for the CDR3: TGCGCCAGCAGCCGGACAGGGGCGGAAGAAAAACTGTTTTTT.